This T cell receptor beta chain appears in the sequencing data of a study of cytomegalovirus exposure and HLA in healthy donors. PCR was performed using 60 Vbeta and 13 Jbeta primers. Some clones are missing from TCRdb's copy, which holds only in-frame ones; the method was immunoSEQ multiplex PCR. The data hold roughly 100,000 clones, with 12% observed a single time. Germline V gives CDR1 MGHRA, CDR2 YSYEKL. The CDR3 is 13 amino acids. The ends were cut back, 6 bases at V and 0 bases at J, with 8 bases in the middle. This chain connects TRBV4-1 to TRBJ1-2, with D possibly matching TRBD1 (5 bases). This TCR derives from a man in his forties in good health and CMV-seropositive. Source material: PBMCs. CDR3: CASRQTANYGYTF. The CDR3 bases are TGCGCCAGCAGACAGACAGCTAACTATGGCTACACCTTC.